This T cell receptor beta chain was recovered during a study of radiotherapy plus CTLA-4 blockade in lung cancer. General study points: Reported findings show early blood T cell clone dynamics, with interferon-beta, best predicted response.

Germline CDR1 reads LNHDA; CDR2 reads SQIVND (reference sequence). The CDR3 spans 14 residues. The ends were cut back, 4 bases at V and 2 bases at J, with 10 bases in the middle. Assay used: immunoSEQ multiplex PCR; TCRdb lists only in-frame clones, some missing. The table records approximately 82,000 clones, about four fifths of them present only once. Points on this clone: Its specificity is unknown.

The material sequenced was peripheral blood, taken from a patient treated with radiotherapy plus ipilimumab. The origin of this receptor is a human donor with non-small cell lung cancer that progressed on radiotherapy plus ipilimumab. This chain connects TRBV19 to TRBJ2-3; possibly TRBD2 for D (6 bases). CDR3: CASSKGGTTDTQYF. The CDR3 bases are TGTGCCAGTAGTAAAGGAGGGACCACAGATACGCAGTATTTT.